This is a list of T cell receptor beta chains from one sample in a study of identifying expanded T cells in peripheral blood. This table comes from immunoSEQ multiplex PCR, and its TCRdb copy is limited to in-frame clones, with some not included. The sample yields some 97,000 clones, 80% to 90% seen once. Sequences were obtained from blood. Receptor source: a person between 18 and 75 years old in good health. CDR3s include the opening cysteine and the closing phenylalanine or tryptophan. The D gene is left open where the match is weak. The size entry is marked missing in some rows and otherwise reads once, few, many or a size class.

size | J | D | V | DNA | CDR3
. | TRBJ2-7 | TRBD1 | TRBV19 | TGTGCCAGTAGTAGGACAGGCTACGAGCAGTACTTC | CASSRTGYEQYF
. | TRBJ1-1 | . | TRBV6-6 | TGTGCCAGCACAGACACGAAGAACACTGAAGCTTTCTTT | CASTDTKNTEAFF
. | TRBJ1-1 | . | TRBV7-8 | TGTGCCAGCAGCCTCTCGGGGCCGTTGAACACTGAAGCTTTCTTT | CASSLSGPLNTEAFF
. | TRBJ2-1 | TRBD1 | TRBV7-2 | TGTGCCAGCAGCCCCCGACAGGGTTACTACAATGAGCAGTTCTTC | CASSPRQGYYNEQFF
. | TRBJ1-1 | . | TRBV18 | TGTGCCAGCTCAAAGACAGAGAACACTGAAGCTTTCTTT | CASSKTENTEAFF
. | TRBJ1-1 | . | TRBV25-1 | TGTGCCAGCAGTGAATTCTTGGGGGGGCCCACTGAAGCTTTCTTT | CASSEFLGGPTEAFF
. | TRBJ1-2 | TRBD1 | TRBV15 | TGTGCCACCAGCAAAGGGGGACAGTCCTATGGCTACACCTTC | CATSKGGQSYGYTF
. | TRBJ2-3 | . | TRBV5-4 | TGTGCCAGCAGCAGGTCTGTCCTAACCACAGATACGCAGTATTTT | CASSRSVLTTDTQYF
. | TRBJ2-7 | . | TRBV19 | TGTGCCAGTAGTATAGCCCTACCGCCGGGATACGAGCAGTACTTC | CASSIALPPGYEQYF
. | TRBJ1-5 | TRBD1 | TRBV2 | TGTGCCAGCAGTGGACAGGGGCAGGGGCAGCCCCAGCATTTT | CASSGQGQGQPQHF
. | TRBJ2-5 | . | TRBV18 | TGTGCCAGCTCACGGGGAACGGTGCAAGAGACCCAGTACTTC | CASSRGTVQETQYF
. | TRBJ2-2 | TRBD1 | TRBV4-3 | TGCGCCAGCAGCCAAGATCAAGGGGGCGCAGGCATCGGGGAGCTGTTTTTT | CASSQDQGGAGIGELFF
. | TRBJ2-5 | TRBD1 | TRBV18 | TGTGCCAGCTCGCGACACCGGGACAGAGGAGAGACCCAGTACTTC | CASSRHRDRGETQYF
. | TRBJ2-7 | . | TRBV5-1 | TGCGCCAGCAGCTTGGACAGTGCCACGGAGCAGTACTTC | CASSLDSATEQYF
. | TRBJ1-2 | TRBD1 | TRBV14 | TGTGCCAGCAGCCAAAGGACAGGGAACTATGGCTACACCTTC | CASSQRTGNYGYTF
. | TRBJ1-2 | TRBD1 | TRBV5-4 | TGTGCCAGCAGCTTACAGGGGGCAGCGAATGGCTACACCTTC | CASSLQGAANGYTF
once | TRBJ1-2 | TRBD1 | TRBV6-5 | TGTGCCAGCAGTTACCGAGGCAGGGGGCCCTTGGGCTACACCTTC | CASSYRGRGPLGYTF
. | TRBJ2-7 | . | TRBV5-1 | TGCGCCAGCAGCTTGAAAGGCAGGACCTACGAGCAGTACTTC | CASSLKGRTYEQYF
. | TRBJ2-1 | . | TRBV6-7 | TGTGCCAGCAGTTACGCCGGGGGCCCCTACAATGAGCAGTTCTTC | CASSYAGGPYNEQFF
. | TRBJ2-7 | . | TRBV29-1 | TGCAGCGTTAGAGGGTTGTCCTACGAGCAGTACTTC | CSVRGLSYEQYF
. | TRBJ2-1 | . | TRBV4-2 | TGTGCCAGCAGCCCCCGGGACGTTCACAATGAGCAGTTCTTC | CASSPRDVHNEQFF
. | TRBJ2-1 | . | TRBV9 | TGTGCCAGCAGCGTAGCTACAGGGACGCCGAGCTCCTACAATGAGCAGTTCTTC | CASSVATGTPSSYNEQFF
. | TRBJ2-7 | . | TRBV20-1 | TGCAGTGTAGCAGGGCCCTACGAGCAGTACTTC | CSVAGPYEQYF
. | TRBJ2-2 | TRBD2 | TRBV27 | TGTGCCAGCAGACGACTAGCGGGATCCACCGGGGAGCTGTTTTTT | CASRRLAGSTGELFF
. | TRBJ2-2 | . | TRBV5-1 | TGCGCCAGCAATTCCGGGGGCAACACCGGGGAGCTGTTTTTT | CASNSGGNTGELFF
. | TRBJ2-7 | TRBD1 | TRBV4-3 | TGCGCCAGCAGCCAAGAGGGACAGGGGTCCTACGAGCAGTACTTC | CASSQEGQGSYEQYF
. | TRBJ2-1 | TRBD2 | TRBV7-2 | TGTGCCTCCAAGACCCTAGCGGGAGTCCATCAGTCCCCGTTCTTC | CASKTLAGVHQSPFF
. | TRBJ2-7 | . | TRBV10-3 | TGTGCCATCATGCGTACTAGGGGCGAGCAGTACTTC | CAIMRTRGEQYF
. | TRBJ1-1 | TRBD1 | TRBV5-8 | TGTGCCAGCAGACGGGAAGGGGGCGCGTACTCTGAAGCTTTCTTT | CASRREGGAYSEAFF
. | TRBJ1-3 | . | TRBV18 | TGTGCCAGCTCACCACAGGACTCTGGAAACACCATATATTTT | CASSPQDSGNTIYF
. | TRBJ1-1 | . | TRBV11-3 | TGTGCCAGCAGCTTTGGAGGCACTGAAGCTTTCTTT | CASSFGGTEAFF
. | TRBJ2-7 | TRBD1 | TRBV2 | TGTGCCAGCAGCCAGGGACAGGACTCCTACGAGCAGTACTTC | CASSQGQDSYEQYF
. | TRBJ1-2 | . | TRBV5-1 | TGCGCCAGCAGCTGGGGACTTCTGCAACCTTATGGCTACACCTTC | CASSWGLLQPYGYTF
. | TRBJ2-7 | . | TRBV27 | TGTGCCAGCAGTTTGGAGGCAGGGGCGAGGGAGCAGTACTTC | CASSLEAGAREQYF
once | TRBJ1-4 | TRBD1 | TRBV5-1 | TGCGCCAGCAGCCAGACAGGGGGAAATGAAAAACTGTTTTTT | CASSQTGGNEKLFF
. | TRBJ1-2 | TRBD1 | TRBV6-1 | TGTGCCAGCAGTGATACGGACAGGCCGGCTAACTATGGCTACACCTTC | CASSDTDRPANYGYTF
. | TRBJ2-3 | TRBD2 | TRBV12-5 | TGTGCTAGTGGTTCGTTAGCGGGGGGTCACACAGATACGCAGTATTTT | CASGSLAGGHTDTQYF
. | TRBJ1-2 | TRBD1 | TRBV27 | TGTGCCAGCAGTTACAGGGGGCGCAACTATGGCTACACCTTC | CASSYRGRNYGYTF
. | TRBJ2-7 | . | TRBV30 | TGTGCCTCGTACAGGGCCTACGAGCAGTACTTC | CASYRAYEQYF
. | TRBJ1-2 | . | TRBV19 | TGTGCCAGTACACGTACGGGGGGGCCGTCTGACTATGGCTACACCTTC | CASTRTGGPSDYGYTF
. | TRBJ2-3 | . | TRBV29-1 | TGCAGCGGGGACGGAGCATCGGATACGCAGTATTTT | CSGDGASDTQYF
. | TRBJ2-7 | TRBD2 | TRBV6-6 | TGTGCCAGCAGTAAATTCGCGGGGGACCCCTACGAGCAGTACTTC | CASSKFAGDPYEQYF
few | TRBJ2-2 | TRBD1 | TRBV14 | TGTGCCAGCAGCCAAGGGCGACAGGGGAACACCGGGGAGCTGTTTTTT | CASSQGRQGNTGELFF
. | TRBJ1-3 | . | TRBV6-6 | TGTGCCAGCACGTTTGGGGGATCAGGAAACACCATATATTTT | CASTFGGSGNTIYF
. | TRBJ1-1 | TRBD1 | TRBV25-1 | TGTGCCAGCAGCGGCACCCTGGGACAGCGGGAAGCTTTCTTT | CASSGTLGQREAFF
. | TRBJ1-1 | . | TRBV7-9 | TGTGCCAGCAGCTTATGGCAGGTCCGCACTGAAGCTTTCTTT | CASSLWQVRTEAFF
. | TRBJ2-1 | . | TRBV5-6 | TGTGCCAGCAGCTTGGGGGACACCTACAATGAGCAGTTCTTC | CASSLGDTYNEQFF
few | TRBJ2-2 | TRBD1 | TRBV2 | TGTGCCAGCAGTGCACAGGGGACCCAGAACACCGGGGAGCTGTTTTTT | CASSAQGTQNTGELFF
. | TRBJ2-5 | . | TRBV2 | TGTGCCAGACAAGGCAAACCCGAATTGGAGACCCAGTACTTC | CARQGKPELETQYF
. | TRBJ1-1 | . | TRBV18 | TGTGCCAGCTCACCACAGGGGATTTGGAACACTGAAGCTTTCTTT | CASSPQGIWNTEAFF
. | TRBJ2-5 | TRBD1 | TRBV19 | TGTGCCAGCGCCCCGCCCGGGACAGCAGAGACCCAGTACTTC | CASAPPGTAETQYF
. | TRBJ1-1 | TRBD1 | TRBV5-4 | TGTGCCAGCAGCTTGGGCACAGGGGAAACTGAAGCTTTCTTT | CASSLGTGETEAFF
. | TRBJ2-1 | TRBD2 | TRBV7-2 | TGTGCCAGCAGCTTAGACGGAGGACTAGCGGTCTACAATGAGCAGTTCTTC | CASSLDGGLAVYNEQFF
. | TRBJ2-6 | . | TRBV21-1 | TGTGCCAGCAGCAAGGGTGCTCGGGACAAACACTCTGGGGCCAACGTCCTGACTTTC | CASSKGARDKHSGANVLTF
. | TRBJ2-3 | . | TRBV5-6 | TGTGCCAGCAGCTTGGCGGGGTCTCCAGATACGCAGTATTTT | CASSLAGSPDTQYF
. | TRBJ1-1 | . | TRBV29-1 | TGCAGCGTTGGTCTTGGGTACACTGAAGCTTTCTTT | CSVGLGYTEAFF
. | TRBJ1-2 | . | TRBV19 | TGTGCCAGTCGTGTCGGGTCGGGGTCTCTATCTAACTATGGCTACACCTTC | CASRVGSGSLSNYGYTF
. | TRBJ1-1 | . | TRBV6-5 | TGTGCCAGCAGTACTTCAGGGAACACTGAAGCTTTCTTT | CASSTSGNTEAFF
. | TRBJ1-3 | TRBD1 | TRBV6-5 | TGTGCCAGCAGTCCCAGGGGGCTTGGAAACACCATATATTTT | CASSPRGLGNTIYF